This T cell receptor (beta chain) was recorded in a study of cytomegalovirus exposure and HLA in healthy donors. Study outcomes and limitations: Clonal expansion was found to be greater in HLA-associated TCR beta chains than in equally common others in a later analysis.

About this clone itself: Its target is unknown.

The PCR had 60 Vbeta and 13 Jbeta primers. Here immunoSEQ multiplex PCR was the method, and the copy in TCRdb shows in-frame clones only, minus some. The repertoire consists of 95,000 to 150,000 clones, with around 66% occurring once and the leading ten covering more than 6.5%. With 4 bases removed from V and 0 bases from J, the gap between germline ends came to 11 bases. This CDR3 has 14 residues. Germline CDR1 SGHRS, CDR2 YFSETQ. This sequence originates from a woman in her 40s in good health and CMV-seropositive. The chain employs TRBV5-1 and TRBJ2-7; D might be TRBD1 (6 bases). Sequences were obtained from PBMCs. CDR3 DNA sequence: TGCGCCAGCAGCGCACGGGACAACTCCTACGAGCAGTACTTC. Its protein is CASSARDNSYEQYF.